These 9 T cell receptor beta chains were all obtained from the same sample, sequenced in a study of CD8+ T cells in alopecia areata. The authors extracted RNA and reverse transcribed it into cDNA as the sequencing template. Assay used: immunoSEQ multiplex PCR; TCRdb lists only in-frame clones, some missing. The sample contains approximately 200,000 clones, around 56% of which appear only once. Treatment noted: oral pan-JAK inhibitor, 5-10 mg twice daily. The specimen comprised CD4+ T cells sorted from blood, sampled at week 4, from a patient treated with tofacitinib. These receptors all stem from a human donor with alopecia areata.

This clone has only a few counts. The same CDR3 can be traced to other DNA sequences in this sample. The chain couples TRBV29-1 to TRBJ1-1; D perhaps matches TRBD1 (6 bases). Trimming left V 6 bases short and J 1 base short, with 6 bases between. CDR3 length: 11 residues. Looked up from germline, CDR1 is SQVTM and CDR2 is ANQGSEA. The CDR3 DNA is TGCAGCGTGGACAGGAACACTGAAGCTTTCTTT. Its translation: CSVDRNTEAFF.

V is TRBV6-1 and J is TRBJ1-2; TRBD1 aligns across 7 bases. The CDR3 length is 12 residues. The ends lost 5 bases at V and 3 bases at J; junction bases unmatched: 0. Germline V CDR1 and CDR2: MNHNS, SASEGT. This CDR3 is CASSQGDYGYTF. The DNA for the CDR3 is TGTGCCAGCAGTCAGGGGGACTATGGCTACACCTTC.

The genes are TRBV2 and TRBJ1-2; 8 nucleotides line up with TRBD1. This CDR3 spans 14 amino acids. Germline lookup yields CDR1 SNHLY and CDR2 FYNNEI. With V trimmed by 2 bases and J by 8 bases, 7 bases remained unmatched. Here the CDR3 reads CASSEMGRQGGYTF. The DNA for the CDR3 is TGTGCCAGCAGTGAAATGGGACGACAGGGGGGCTACACCTTC.

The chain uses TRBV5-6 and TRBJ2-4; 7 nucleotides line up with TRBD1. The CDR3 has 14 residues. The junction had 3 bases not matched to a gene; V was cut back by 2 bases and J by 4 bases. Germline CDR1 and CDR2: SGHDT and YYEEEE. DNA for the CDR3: TGTGCCAGCAGCTTCCCCAGGGGGAAAAACATTCAGTACTTC. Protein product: CASSFPRGKNIQYF.

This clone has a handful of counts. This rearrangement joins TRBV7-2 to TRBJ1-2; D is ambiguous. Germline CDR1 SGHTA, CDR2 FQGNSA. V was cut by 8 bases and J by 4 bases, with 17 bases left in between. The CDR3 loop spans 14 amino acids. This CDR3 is CASRRQGRLYGYTF. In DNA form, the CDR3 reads TGTGCCAGCCGCAGGCAAGGACGTCTCTATGGCTACACCTTC.

As DNA, the CDR3 is TGTGCCAGCAGTGAATCTTCACCCCTCCACTTT. It is translated as CASSESSPLHF. The chain joins TRBV6-1 to TRBJ1-6, with D uncertain. CDR1 is MNHNS, CDR2 SASEGT, per germline. The CDR3 totals 11 residues. V lost 2 bases, J lost 9 bases, and 2 bases lay in between.

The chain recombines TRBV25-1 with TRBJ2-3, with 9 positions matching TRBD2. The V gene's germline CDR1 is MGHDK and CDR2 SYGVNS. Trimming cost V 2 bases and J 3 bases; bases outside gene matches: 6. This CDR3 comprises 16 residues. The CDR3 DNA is TGTGCCAGCAGTGAAGGGGCGGGGGGGAGGACAGATACGCAGTATTTT. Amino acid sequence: CASSEGAGGRTDTQYF. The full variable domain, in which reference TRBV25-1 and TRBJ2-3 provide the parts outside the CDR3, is EADIYQTPRYLVIGTGKKITLECSQTMGHDKMYWYQQDPGMELHLIHYSYGVNSTEKGDLSSESTVSRIRTEHFPLTLESARPSHTSQYLCASSEGAGGRTDTQYFGPGTRLTVL.

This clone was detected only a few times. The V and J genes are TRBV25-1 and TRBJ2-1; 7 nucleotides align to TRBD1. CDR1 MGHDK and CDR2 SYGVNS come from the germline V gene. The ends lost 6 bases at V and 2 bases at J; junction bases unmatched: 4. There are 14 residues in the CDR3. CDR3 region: CASRETGTYNEQFF. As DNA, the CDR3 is TGTGCCAGCAGAGAGACAGGGACCTACAATGAGCAGTTCTTC.

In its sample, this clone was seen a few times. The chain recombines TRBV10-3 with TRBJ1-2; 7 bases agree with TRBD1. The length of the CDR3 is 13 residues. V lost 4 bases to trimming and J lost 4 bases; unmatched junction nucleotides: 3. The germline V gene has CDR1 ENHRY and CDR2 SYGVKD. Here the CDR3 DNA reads TGTGCCATCAGTGCGGACAGGCCCTATGGCTACACCTTC. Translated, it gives CAISADRPYGYTF.